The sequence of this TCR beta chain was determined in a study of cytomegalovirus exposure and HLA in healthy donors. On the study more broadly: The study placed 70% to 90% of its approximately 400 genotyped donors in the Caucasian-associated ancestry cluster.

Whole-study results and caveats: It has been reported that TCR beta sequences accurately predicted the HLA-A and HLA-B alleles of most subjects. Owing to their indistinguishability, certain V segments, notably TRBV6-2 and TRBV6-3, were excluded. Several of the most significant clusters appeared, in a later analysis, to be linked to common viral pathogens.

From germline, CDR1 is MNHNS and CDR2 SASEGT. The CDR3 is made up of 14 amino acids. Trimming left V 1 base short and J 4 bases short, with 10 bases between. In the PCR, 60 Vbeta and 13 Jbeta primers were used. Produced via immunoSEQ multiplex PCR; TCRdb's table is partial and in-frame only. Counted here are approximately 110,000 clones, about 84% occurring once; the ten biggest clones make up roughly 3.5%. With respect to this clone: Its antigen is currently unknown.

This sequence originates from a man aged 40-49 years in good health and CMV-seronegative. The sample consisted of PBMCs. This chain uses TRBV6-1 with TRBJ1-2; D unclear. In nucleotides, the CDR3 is TGTGCCAGCAGTGAAGGTTGGGCGGGCTATGGCTACACCTTC. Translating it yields CASSEGWAGYGYTF.